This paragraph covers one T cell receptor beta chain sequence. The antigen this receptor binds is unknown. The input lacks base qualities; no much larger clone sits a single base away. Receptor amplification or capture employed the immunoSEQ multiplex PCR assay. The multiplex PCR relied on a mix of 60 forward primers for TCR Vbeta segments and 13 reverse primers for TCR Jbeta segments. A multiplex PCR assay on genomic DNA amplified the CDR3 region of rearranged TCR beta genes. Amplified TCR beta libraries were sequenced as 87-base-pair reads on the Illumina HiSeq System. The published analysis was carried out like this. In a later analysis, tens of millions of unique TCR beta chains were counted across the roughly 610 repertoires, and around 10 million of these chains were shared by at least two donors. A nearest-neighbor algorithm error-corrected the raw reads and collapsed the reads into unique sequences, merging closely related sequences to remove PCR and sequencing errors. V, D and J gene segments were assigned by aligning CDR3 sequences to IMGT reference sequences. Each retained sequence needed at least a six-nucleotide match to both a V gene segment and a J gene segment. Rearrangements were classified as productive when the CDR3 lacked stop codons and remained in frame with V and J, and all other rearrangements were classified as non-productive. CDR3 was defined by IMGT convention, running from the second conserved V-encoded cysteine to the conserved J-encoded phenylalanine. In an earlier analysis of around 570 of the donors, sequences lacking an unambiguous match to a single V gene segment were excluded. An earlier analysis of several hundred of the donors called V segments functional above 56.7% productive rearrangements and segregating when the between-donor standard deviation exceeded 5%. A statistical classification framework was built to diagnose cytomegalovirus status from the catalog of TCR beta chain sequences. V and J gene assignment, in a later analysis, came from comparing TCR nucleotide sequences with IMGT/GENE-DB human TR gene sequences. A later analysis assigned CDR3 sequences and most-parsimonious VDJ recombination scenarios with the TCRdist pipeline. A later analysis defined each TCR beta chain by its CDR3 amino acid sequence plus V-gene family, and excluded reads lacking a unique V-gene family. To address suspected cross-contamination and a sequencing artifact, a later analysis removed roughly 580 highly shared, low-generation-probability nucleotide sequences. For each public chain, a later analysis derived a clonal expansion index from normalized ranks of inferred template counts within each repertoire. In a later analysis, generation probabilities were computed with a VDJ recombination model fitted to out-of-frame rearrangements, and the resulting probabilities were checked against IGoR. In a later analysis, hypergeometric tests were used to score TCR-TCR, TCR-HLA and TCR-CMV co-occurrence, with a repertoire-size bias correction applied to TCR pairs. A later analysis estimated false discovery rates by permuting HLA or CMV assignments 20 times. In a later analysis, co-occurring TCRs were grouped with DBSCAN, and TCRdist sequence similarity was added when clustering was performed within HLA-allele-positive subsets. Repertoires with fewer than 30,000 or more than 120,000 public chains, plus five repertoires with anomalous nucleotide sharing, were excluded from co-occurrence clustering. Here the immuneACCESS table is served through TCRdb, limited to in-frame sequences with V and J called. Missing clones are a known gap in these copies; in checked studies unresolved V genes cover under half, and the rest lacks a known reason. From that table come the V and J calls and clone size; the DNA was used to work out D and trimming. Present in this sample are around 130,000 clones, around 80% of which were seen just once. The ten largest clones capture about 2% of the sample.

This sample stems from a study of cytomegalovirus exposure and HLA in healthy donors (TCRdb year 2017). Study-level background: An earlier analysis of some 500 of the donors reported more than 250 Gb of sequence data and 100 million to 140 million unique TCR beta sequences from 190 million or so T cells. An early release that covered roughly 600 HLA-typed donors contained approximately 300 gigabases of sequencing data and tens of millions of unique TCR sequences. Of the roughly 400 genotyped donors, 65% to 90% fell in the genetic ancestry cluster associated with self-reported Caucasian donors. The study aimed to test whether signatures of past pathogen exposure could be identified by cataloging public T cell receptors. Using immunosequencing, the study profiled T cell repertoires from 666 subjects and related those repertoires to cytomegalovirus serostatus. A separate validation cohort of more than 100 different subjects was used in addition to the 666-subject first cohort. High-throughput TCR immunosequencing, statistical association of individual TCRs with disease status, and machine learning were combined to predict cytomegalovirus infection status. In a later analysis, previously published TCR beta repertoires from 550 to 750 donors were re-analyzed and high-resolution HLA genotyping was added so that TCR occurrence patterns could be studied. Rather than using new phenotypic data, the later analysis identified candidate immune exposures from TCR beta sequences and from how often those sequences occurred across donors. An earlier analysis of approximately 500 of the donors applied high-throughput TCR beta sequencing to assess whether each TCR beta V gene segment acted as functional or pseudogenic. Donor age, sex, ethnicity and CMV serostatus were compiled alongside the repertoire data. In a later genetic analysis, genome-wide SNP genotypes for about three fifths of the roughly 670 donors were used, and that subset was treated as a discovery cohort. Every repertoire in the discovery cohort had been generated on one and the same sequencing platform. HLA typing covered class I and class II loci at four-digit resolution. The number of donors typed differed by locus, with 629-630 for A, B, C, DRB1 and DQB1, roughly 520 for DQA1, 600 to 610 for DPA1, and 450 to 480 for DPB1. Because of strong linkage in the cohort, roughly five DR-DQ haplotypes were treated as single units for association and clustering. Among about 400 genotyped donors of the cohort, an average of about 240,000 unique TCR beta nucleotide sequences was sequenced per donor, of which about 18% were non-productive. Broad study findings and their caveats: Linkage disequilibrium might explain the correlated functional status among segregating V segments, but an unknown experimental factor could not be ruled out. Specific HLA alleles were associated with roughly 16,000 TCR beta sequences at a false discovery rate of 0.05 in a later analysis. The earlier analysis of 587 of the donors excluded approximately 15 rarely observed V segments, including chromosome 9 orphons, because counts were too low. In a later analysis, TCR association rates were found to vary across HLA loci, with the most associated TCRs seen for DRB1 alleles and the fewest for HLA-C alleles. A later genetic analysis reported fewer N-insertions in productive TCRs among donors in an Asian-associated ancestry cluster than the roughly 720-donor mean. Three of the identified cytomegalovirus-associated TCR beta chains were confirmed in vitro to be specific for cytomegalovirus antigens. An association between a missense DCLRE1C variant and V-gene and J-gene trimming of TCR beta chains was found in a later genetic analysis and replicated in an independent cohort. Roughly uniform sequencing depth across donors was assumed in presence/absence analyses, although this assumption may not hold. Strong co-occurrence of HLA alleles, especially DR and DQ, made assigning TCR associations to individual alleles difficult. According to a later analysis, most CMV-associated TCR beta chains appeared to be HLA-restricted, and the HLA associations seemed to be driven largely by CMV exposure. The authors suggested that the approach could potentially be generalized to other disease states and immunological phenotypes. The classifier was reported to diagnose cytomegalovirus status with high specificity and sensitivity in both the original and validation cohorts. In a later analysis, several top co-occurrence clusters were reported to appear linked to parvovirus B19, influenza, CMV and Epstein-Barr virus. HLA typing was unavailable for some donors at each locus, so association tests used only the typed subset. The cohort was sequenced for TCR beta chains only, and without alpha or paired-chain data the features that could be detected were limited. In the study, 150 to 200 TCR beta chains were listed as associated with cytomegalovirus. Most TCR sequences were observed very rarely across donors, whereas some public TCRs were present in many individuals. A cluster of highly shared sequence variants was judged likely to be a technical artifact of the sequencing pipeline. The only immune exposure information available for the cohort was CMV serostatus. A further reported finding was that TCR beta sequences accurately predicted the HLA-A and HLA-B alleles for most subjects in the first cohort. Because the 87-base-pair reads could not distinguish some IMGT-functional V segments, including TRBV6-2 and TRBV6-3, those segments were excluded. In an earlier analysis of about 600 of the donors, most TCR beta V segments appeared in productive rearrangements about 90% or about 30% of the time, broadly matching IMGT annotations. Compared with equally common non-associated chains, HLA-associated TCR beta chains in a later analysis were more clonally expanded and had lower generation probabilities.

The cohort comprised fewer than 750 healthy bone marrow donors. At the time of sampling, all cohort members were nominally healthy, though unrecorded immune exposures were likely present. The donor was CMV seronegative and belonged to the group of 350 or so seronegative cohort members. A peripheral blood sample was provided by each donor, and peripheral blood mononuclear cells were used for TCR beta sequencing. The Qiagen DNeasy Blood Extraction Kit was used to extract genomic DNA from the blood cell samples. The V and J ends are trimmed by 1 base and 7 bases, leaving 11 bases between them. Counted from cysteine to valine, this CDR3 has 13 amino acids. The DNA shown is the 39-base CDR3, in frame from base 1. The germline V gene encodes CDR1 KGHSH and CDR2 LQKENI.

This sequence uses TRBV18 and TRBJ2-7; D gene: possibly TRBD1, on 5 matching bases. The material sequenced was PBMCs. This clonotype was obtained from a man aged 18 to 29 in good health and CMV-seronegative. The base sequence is TGTGCCAGCTCACCACAAGAACAGGTGGAGCAGTACGTC. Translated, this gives CASSPQEQVEQYV.